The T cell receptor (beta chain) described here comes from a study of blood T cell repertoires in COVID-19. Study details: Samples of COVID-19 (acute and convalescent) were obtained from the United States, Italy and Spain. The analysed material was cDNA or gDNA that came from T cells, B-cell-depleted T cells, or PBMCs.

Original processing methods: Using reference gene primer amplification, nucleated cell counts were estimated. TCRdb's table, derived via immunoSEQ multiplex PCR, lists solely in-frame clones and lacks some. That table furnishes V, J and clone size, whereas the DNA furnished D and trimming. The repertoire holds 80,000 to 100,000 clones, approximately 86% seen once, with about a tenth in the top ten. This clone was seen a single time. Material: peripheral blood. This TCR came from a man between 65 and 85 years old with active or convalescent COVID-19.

In DNA form, the CDR3 reads TGTGCCAGCAGCCCGGGGGAATACAATGAGCAGTTCTTC. Its protein is CASSPGEYNEQFF. The J gene is TRBJ2-1, the V gene TRBV11-3; D might be TRBD2 (6 bases). Looked up from germline, CDR1 is SGHNT and CDR2 is YENEEA. Trimming cost V 5 bases and J 4 bases, with 9 bases left between them. This CDR3 spans 13 amino acids.